The source of this T cell receptor beta chain is a study of cytomegalovirus exposure and HLA in healthy donors. General study points: According to the study, 160 or so TCR beta chains were cytomegalovirus-associated.

Here immunoSEQ multiplex PCR was the method, and the copy in TCRdb shows in-frame clones only, minus some. The sample lists 65,000 to 80,000 clones, roughly 92% occurring once. Points on this clone: Its matching antigen is unknown.

This CDR3 contains 14 residues. CDR1 LNHDA and CDR2 SQIVND come from the germline V gene (reference sequence). Trimming stripped 8 bases from V and 6 bases from J, with 16 bases between. The J gene is TRBJ2-2, the V gene TRBV19; TRBD2 is a possible D gene (7 bases). Material for sequencing was PBMCs. The clonotype was recovered from a woman aged 18-29 years in good health and CMV-seropositive. The CDR3 spells CASGGAVRAGELFF. In nucleotides, the CDR3 is TGTGCCAGTGGGGGGGCGGTTCGGGCCGGGGAGCTGTTTTTT.